This T cell receptor beta chain was sequenced for a study of control samples from healthy donors and cancer patients. V gave up 3 bases and J gave up 10 bases, with 9 bases separating them. The CDR3 extends over 11 amino acids. Germline CDR1 SGHNT, CDR2 YYREEE (reference sequence). TCRdb's copy holds only in-frame clones and misses some; the assay was immunoSEQ multiplex PCR. The sample includes some 100,000 clones, over 75% of them seen just once. The chain recombines TRBV5-4 with TRBJ2-3, with a tentative D call TRBD2 (5 bases). The sequence was obtained from a human donor in good health. The donor label of this sample is uncertain. What was sequenced was blood. The CDR3 nucleotides read TGTGCCAGCAGCTCCGGGGTTGCGCAGTATTTT. It specifies CASSSGVAQYF.